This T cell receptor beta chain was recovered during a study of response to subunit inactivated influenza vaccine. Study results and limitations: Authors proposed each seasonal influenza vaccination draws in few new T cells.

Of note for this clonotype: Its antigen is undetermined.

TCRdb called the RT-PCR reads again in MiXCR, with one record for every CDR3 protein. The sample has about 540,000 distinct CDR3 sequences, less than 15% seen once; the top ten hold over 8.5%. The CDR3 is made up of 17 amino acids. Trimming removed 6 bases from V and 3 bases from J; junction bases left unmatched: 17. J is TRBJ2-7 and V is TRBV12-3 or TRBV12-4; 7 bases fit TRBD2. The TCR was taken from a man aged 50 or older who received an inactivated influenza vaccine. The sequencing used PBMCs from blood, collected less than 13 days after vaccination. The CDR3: CASSWEGRKEGFYEQYF. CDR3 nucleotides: TGTGCCAGCAGCTGGGAGGGACGAAAGGAAGGATTCTACGAGCAGTACTTC.